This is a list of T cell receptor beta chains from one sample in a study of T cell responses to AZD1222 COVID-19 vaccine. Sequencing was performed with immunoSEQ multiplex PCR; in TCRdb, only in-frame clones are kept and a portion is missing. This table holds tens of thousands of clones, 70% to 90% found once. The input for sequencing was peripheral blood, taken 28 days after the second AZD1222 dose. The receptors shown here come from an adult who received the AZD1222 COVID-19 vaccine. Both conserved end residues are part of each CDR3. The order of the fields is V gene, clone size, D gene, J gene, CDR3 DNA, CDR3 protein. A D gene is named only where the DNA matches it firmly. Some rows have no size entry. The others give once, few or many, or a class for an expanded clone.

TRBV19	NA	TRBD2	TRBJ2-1	TGTGCCAGTAGTATTGGGGAGGGAGGCCTGGATGAGCAGTTCTTC	CASSIGEGGLDEQFF
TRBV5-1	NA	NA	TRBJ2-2	TGCGCCAGCAGCTTGGGAATGGACGGGGAGCTGTTTTTT	CASSLGMDGELFF
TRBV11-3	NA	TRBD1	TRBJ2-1	TGTGCCAGCAGCTTTGGGACAGCGTACAATGAGCAGTTCTTC	CASSFGTAYNEQFF
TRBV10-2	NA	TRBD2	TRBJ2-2	TGCGCCAGCAGGTATAGCGGGAGCGCGAACACCGGGGAGCTGTTTTTT	CASRYSGSANTGELFF
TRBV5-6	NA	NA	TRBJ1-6	TGTGCCAGCAATCAAGACCAGGCTTACTCACCCCTCCACTTT	CASNQDQAYSPLHF
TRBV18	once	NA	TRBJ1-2	TGTGCCAGCTCACCACCGGACCTGCTGGGCTACACCTTC	CASSPPDLLGYTF
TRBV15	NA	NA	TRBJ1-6	TGTGCCACCAGCAAGGACAGCTCCTATAATTCACCCCTCCACTTT	CATSKDSSYNSPLHF
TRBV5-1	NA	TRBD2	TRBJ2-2	TGCGCCAGCAGCTCGGGGACTAGCGGTCCAGGGAACACCGGGGAGCTGTTTTTT	CASSSGTSGPGNTGELFF
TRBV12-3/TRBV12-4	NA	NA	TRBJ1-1	TGTGCCAGCACCGCACGACAGTTTGAAGCTTTCTTT	CASTARQFEAFF
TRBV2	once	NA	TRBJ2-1	TGTGCCAGCAGTGAGAGGGGGACACTCTCCTACAATGAGCAGTTCTTC	CASSERGTLSYNEQFF
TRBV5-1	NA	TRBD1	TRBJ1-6	TGCGCCAGCAGCTTGGGGGACAGTAATTCACCCCTCCACTTT	CASSLGDSNSPLHF
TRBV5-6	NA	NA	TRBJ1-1	TGTGCCAGCAGCTTGGGGACAGCGATCACGAACACTGAAGCTTTCTTT	CASSLGTAITNTEAFF
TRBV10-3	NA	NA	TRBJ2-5	TGTGCCATCAGTGGCTTGGGGGTCGGGCAAGGGACCCAGTACTTC	CAISGLGVGQGTQYF
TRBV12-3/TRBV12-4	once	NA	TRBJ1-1	TGTGCCAGCAGTTTATTGGGGGACACTGAAGCTTTCTTT	CASSLLGDTEAFF
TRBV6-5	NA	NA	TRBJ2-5	TGTGCCAGCAGTTTGGCGGGATGGGGGCAAGAGACCCAGTACTTC	CASSLAGWGQETQYF
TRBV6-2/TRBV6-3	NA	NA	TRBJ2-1	TGTGCCAGCAGTTACTCGCTCGGGATAGAGCTCAATGAGCAGTTCTTC	CASSYSLGIELNEQFF
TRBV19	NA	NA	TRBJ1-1	TGTGCCAGTAGTATAAGGTGGTATGGTGTCGAAAAAGGTGAAGCTTTCTTT	CASSIRWYGVEKGEAFF
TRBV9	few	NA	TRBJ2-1	TGTGCCAGCAACCCCGGCGAGGAGTGGGGGTCCAATGAGCAGTTCTTC	CASNPGEEWGSNEQFF
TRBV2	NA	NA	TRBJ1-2	TGTGCCAGCAGTGAACAGGGATGGCCTTATGGCTACACCTTC	CASSEQGWPYGYTF
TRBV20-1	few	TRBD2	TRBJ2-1	TGCAGTGCTAGTTCAATAGCGGGAGGGTTTACCCCGGCCAATGAGCAGTTCTTC	CSASSIAGGFTPANEQFF
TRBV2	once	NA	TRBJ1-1	TGTGCCAGCATGGAGGGAGTGACCACTGAAGCTTTCTTT	CASMEGVTTEAFF
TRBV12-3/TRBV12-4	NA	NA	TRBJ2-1	TGTGCCAGCAGCCGCGGTGTCGAGCAGTTCTTC	CASSRGVEQFF
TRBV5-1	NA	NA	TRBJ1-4	TGCGCCAGCCGCTCCCAGGACTGGGATAATGAAAAACTGTTTTTT	CASRSQDWDNEKLFF
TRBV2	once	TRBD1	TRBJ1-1	TGTGCCACCGACAGGGGAGGCACTGAAGCTTTCTTT	CATDRGGTEAFF
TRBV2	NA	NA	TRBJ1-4	TGTGCCAGCAGTGAACCGGGAGGAGCAACTAATGAAAAACTGTTTTTT	CASSEPGGATNEKLFF
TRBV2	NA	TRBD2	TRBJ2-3	TGTGCCAGCAGTGACCCGGGACTAGCGGTCCCAGCGGCCCCCACAGATACGCAGTATTTT	CASSDPGLAVPAAPTDTQYF
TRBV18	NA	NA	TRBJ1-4	TGTGCCAGCTCACCCCTGACGACAGATGAAAAACTGTTTTTT	CASSPLTTDEKLFF
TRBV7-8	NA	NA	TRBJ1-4	TGTGCCAGCAGCTTACATGAAAAACTGTTTTTT	CASSLHEKLFF
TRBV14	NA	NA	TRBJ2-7	TGTGCCAGCAGCCATCCCAGGGGGGGTCATTACGAGCAGTACTTC	CASSHPRGGHYEQYF
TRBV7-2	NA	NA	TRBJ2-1	TGTGTCAGCAGCTTAGGCAGGAGGATCCTCTCCTACAATGAGCAGTTCTTC	CVSSLGRRILSYNEQFF
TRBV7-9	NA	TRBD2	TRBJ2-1	TGTGCCAGCAGCTTAAGACTAGCGGGAGGCCATGAGCAGTTCTTC	CASSLRLAGGHEQFF
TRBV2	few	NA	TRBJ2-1	TGTGCCAGCAGCAGATCTAGAGTCTCGGCCTACAATGAGCAGTTCTTC	CASSRSRVSAYNEQFF
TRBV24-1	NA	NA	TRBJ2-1	TGTGCCACCAGTGATGGGGGAGAGAGCTCCTACAATGAGCAGTTCTTC	CATSDGGESSYNEQFF
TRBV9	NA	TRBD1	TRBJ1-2	TGTGCCAGCAGCGTAGCAGGGGGACAGCGGGAATACACCTTC	CASSVAGGQREYTF
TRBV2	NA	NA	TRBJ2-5	TGTGCCAGCAGTGAGTGGGGGGTAAAAGAGACCCAGTACTTC	CASSEWGVKETQYF
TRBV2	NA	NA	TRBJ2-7	TGTGCCAGCAGGACCGGAGGCCCTATAGTATCGCCTTACTTC	CASRTGGPIVSPYF
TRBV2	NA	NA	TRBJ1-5	TGTGCCAGCAGGGGGACGGATAGCAATCAGCCCCAGCATTTT	CASRGTDSNQPQHF
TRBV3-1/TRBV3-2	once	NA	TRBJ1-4	TGTGCCAGCAGCCCCTCCGGGGCAGCTATGGGAAAACTGTTTTTT	CASSPSGAAMGKLFF
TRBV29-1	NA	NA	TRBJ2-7	TGCAGCGTTGACGGCTACGAGCAGTACTTC	CSVDGYEQYF
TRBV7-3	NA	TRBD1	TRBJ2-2	TGTGCCAGCAGACCAACCGGGACAGGGGGGACCGGGGAGCTGTTTTTT	CASRPTGTGGTGELFF
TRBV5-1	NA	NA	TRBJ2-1	TGCGCCAGCAGCGACACCGGGACTGTATACAATGAGCAGTTCTTC	CASSDTGTVYNEQFF
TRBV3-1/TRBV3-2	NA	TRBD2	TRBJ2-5	TGTGCCAGCAGCCCCCGAACCGGGAGGGTTGATGAGACCCAGTACTTC	CASSPRTGRVDETQYF